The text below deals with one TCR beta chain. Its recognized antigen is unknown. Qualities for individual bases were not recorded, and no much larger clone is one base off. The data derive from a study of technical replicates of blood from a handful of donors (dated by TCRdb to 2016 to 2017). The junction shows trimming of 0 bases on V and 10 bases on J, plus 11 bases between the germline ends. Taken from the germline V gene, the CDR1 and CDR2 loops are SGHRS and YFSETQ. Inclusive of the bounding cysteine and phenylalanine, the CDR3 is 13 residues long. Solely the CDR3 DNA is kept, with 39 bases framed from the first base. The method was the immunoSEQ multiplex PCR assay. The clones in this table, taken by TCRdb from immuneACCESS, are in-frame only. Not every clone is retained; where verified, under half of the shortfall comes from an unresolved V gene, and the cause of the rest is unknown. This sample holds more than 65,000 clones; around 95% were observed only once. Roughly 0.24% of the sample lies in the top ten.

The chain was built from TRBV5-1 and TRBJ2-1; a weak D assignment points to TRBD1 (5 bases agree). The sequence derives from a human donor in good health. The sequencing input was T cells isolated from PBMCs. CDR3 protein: CASSLGRGWEQFF. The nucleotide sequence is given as TGCGCCAGCAGCTTGGGTAGGGGATGGGAGCAGTTCTTC. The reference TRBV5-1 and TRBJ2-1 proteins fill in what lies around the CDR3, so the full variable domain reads KAGVTQTPRYLIKTRGQQVTLSCSPISGHRSVSWYQQTPGQGLQFLFEYFSETQRNKGNFPGRFSGRQFSNSRSEMNVSTLELGDSALYLCASSLGRGWEQFFGPGTRLTVL.